This T cell receptor (beta chain) was documented in a study of regulatory T cells in long-lasting Graves disease (dated by TCRdb to about 2021). Regarding the research as a whole: Antithyroid drugs had been taken for less than 3 months by newly diagnosed Graves' disease patients. Peripheral blood TCR sequencing and RNA sequencing compared persistent Graves' disease patients with newly diagnosed Graves' disease patients. The study took place in China and was registered as a clinical trial. A total of roughly 35 samples underwent TCR sequencing: about 13 from persistent and roughly 20 from newly diagnosed Graves' disease patients. The research as a whole found: The authors noted that the small sample size was a limitation that may lower accuracy. Sequencing and analysis were restricted to the TCR beta chain. Compared with newly diagnosed patients, persistent Graves' disease patients had lower TCR Shannon entropy and fewer highly expanded clones, which suggests clonal expansion. Persistent disease showed preferential use of TRBV28, TRBJ1-2 and TRBJ2-5, whereas newly diagnosed disease favored TRBV20-1 and TRBJ2-1. Peripheral blood alone was examined, since thyroid tissue, which constituted the primary lesion, could not be accessed. A larger number of public clonotypes was shared among persistent patients (more than 2,500) than among newly diagnosed patients (about 990).

Receptor libraries were prepared by multiplex PCR. The sequencer listed for this sample is Illumina HiSeq 4000. iRepertoire HTBI primers and Arm-PCR amplification of CDR3 regions were used to construct TCR beta libraries. Before sequencing, the PCR products went through gel purification. Concerning the study's data processing: Gene usage analysis of CDR3 amino acid clonotypes relied on the roughly 60 TRBV and around 13 TRBJ segments identified across samples. COPE and FqMerger were used to merge filtered high-quality paired reads into contigs. Contigs were aligned with BLAST to IMGT TRBV, TRBD and TRBJ reference genes, and CDR3 was defined per IMGT. Clonotypes above 0.1% frequency were classified as highly expanded clones. Repertoire diversity was measured by Shannon entropy, and V-J evenness by the Gini coefficient. A clonotype was considered public if more than one individual shared it. In TCRdb, the public reads were trimmed at Q25 with fastp and aligned with MiXCR, with productive beta chains retained. Every CDR3 protein is listed once, alongside the most common genes and DNA of its rows. In this record, the V and J calls reflect TCRdb's handling and not the investigators' own analysis. The sample table records 360,000 or so distinct CDR3 sequences; about 12% of these occur just once. The ten largest account for approximately 17% of the sample.

V is cut by 0 bases and J by 6 bases, and the space between the germline ends is 10 bases. The CDR3 spans 14 residues, from the cysteine through the phenylalanine. The entry retains the CDR3 DNA only, 42 bases that are in frame from base 1. Per the germline V gene, SGHRS is the CDR1 and YFSETQ is the CDR2. The time point label for this specimen denotes: newly diagnosed GD, antithyroid drugs for less than 3 months. RNA was extracted from PBMCs in TRIzol for both TCR sequencing and RNA sequencing. Graves' disease was diagnosed according to American Thyroid Association guidelines. Patients were recruited from an endocrinology department in Xi'an, China. From each patient, around 9.3 milliliters of peripheral blood was collected into an EDTA anticoagulant tube. Ficoll Paque Plus density gradient separation was used to isolate PBMCs, and no additional T cell sorting was done. An Agilent 2100 Bioanalyzer and agarose gel were used to check RNA quality, and a NanoDrop 2000 was used to measure RNA concentration.

This clonotype was detected a few times. The antigen it recognizes is unknown. Per-base quality was not reported, and no clone a single base away is much larger than it. These data were also reused for a study on T cells in Graves' hyperthyroidism and ophthalmopathy. That second publication adds: Stable Graves' hyperthyroidism was defined as the absence of progression to ophthalmopathy over 18 months of follow-up. Hyperthyroidism patients were newly diagnosed, with disease duration under 2 months, and aged 18 to 65 years. Patients with uncontrolled infections, other autoimmune diseases, pregnancy or lactation were excluded. Diagnoses relied on clinical symptoms, serum thyroxine and TRAb, thyroid ultrasound and orbital computed tomography. The TCR CDR3 was subjected to a first round of RT-PCR using the HTBI primer set and the Qiagen OneStep RT-PCR kit. Most expanded thyroid clonotypes (frequency above 0.001) were also found in blood, which suggests that blood repertoires may mirror thyroid immune responses. In cross-validation, a model built on a 13 V-J signature told ophthalmopathy apart from stable hyperthyroidism with over 85% sensitivity and approximately 84% specificity, and in testing the same model reached 80%/75%. In validation, progression to ophthalmopathy was predicted by the model with almost 71% sensitivity and 72% to 85% specificity, a median of about 6.4 months before onset. TCR V-J signatures able to tell the groups apart were searched for in a discovery cohort of approximately 95 patients, of whom more than 40 had Graves' ophthalmopathy and under 65 had stable Graves' hyperthyroidism. Prospective prediction of ophthalmopathy was tested in an independent validation cohort consisting of fewer than 20 hyperthyroidism patients and more than 15 patients who later progressed to ophthalmopathy. The roughly 100 discovery patients were divided at random into training and test sets in a 7:3 ratio. The study also compared thyroid tissue and blood T-cell repertoires from about 6 Graves' hyperthyroidism patients. After blood sampling, hyperthyroidism patients were treated with methimazole at a starting dose of 30 mg daily, and ophthalmopathy patients were treated with high-dose intravenous methylprednisolone. A second multiplex PCR round built the libraries, followed by size selection and purification. Libraries were sequenced paired-end with 100 bp reads on an Illumina HiSeq2000. SOAPnuke was used to process the raw data, throwing out any read that contained adapters or uncalled bases, had a mean Phred below 15, or lacked an exact constant-primer or identifier match. COPE v1.2.5 was used to merge high-quality paired reads, and clonotypes were defined as unique nucleotide sequences. Clonotypes were aligned to IMGT TRBV, TRBD and TRBJ reference segments using MiTCR v1.1. The analysis was restricted to V-J combinations with a frequency above 0.0001, which together covered 99.2% of the repertoires. The TCS score was defined as the ratio of F50 (clonal expansion) to E x V (chaos), calculated using BLOSUM62-based TCRdist between CDR3 peptides within each V-J. Welch's t-statistics and random forest reduced fewer than 550 V-J features to 13, which were used in a naive Bayes classifier (R e1071). No statistical method was used to fix the sample size in advance, and group allocation was not hidden from the investigators. The paper describes TCR Vbeta CDR3 sequencing of 140 or so peripheral blood samples, made up of about 40 ophthalmopathy patients, 70 to 80 hyperthyroidism patients and 17 progressor patients.

The TCR originated in a woman younger than 30 with Graves disease. Donor details come from another sample of the same person, matched by shared clones. Sample: peripheral blood mononuclear cells (PBMCs), taken at new diagnosis, from a patient treated with antithyroid drugs. The chain uses TRBV5-1 and TRBJ2-4; the D segment cannot be called with confidence. The bases read TGCGCCAGCAGCTTGGAAGAGAAGGGAAACATTCAGTACTTC. Its protein reads: CASSLEEKGNIQYF.